This T cell receptor (beta chain) was recorded in a study of T cell repertoires in cytomegalovirus infection. This clonotype has a handful of counts. Its antigen remains unidentified. TCRdb independently ran MiXCR on the reads; one entry per CDR3 protein. The sample gives 700,000 to 950,000 distinct CDR3 sequences, approximately 30% of which show up once; around 12% is in the top ten. The starting material was cultured CD8+ T cells from PBMCs, obtained from culture after CMV antigen stimulation. This receptor was taken from a human donor in good health (CMV status not recorded). Some clones in this sample may be carry-over from other donors' samples.

CDR3 loop: CASSFSDTNSPLHF. In DNA, the CDR3 is TGTGCCAGCAGTTTCTCTGACACTAATTCACCCCTCCACTTT. The V gene is TRBV28, the J gene TRBJ1-6; D is unclear. Germline-derived CDR1 and CDR2 are MDHEN and SYDVKM. This CDR3 has 14 amino acids. V shed 3 bases and J shed 6 bases, with 9 bases lying between them.